Below, 16 T cell receptor beta chains from the same sample are listed, as sequenced in a study of response to subunit inactivated influenza vaccine. TCRdb re-called the RT-PCR reads through MiXCR, storing one row per CDR3 protein. The data contain 650,000 to 800,000 distinct CDR3 sequences, roughly 14% of them singletons. The sample here was PBMCs from blood, taken approximately 15 days before vaccination. The receptors stem from a man between 45 and 60 years old who received an inactivated influenza vaccine.

The rearrangement joins TRBV10-3 to TRBJ2-2; 9 nucleotides match TRBD2. V shed 4 bases and J 5 bases; nucleotides not matched to a gene: 8. The CDR3 totals 16 residues. Germline V gene lookup returns CDR1 ENHRY and CDR2 SYGVKD. The CDR3 sequence: CAISGGSGRETGELFF. CDR3 bases: TGTGCCATCAGTGGAGGTAGCGGGAGAGAGACCGGGGAGCTGTTTTTT.

The genes are TRBV18 and TRBJ2-1, with D possibly being TRBD2 (5 bases). Germline lookup yields CDR1 KGHSH and CDR2 LQKENI. V lost 2 bases, J lost 0 bases, and 14 bases lay in between. The CDR3 has 17 amino acids. The CDR3 DNA reads TGTGCCAGCTCACCAGGGAGACGTCAAAACTCCTACAATGAGCAGTTCTTC. Translated: CASSPGRRQNSYNEQFF.

The CDR3 here is CAISESTRWGEQFF. CDR3 DNA: TGTGCCATCAGTGAATCCACTCGTTGGGGTGAGCAGTTCTTC. The chain combines TRBV10-3 with TRBJ2-1; D call uncertain. From germline, CDR1 is ENHRY and CDR2 SYGVKD. The V end was cut by 3 bases, the J end by 9 bases, with 15 bases between. The CDR3 spans 14 residues.

This clonotype came up many times. V gene TRBV12-3 or TRBV12-4 combines with J gene TRBJ2-3; D may be TRBD1 (5 bases). V was clipped by 6 bases and J by 0 bases, with 16 bases between them. This CDR3 comprises 16 residues. The CDR3 reads CASSLGAGVSTDTQYF. In nucleotides, the CDR3 is TGTGCCAGCAGCCTAGGGGCAGGAGTGAGCACAGATACGCAGTATTTT.

The J gene is TRBJ2-7, the V gene TRBV20-1; possible D gene TRBD1, 5 bases. Trimming took off 0 bases at V and 5 bases at J, with 14 bases between the two ends. This CDR3 has 14 residues. CDR1 is DFQATT and CDR2 is SNEGSKA in the germline V gene (reference sequence). This CDR3 is CSARDRGRVNEQYF. For the CDR3, the DNA is TGCAGTGCTAGAGATAGGGGTAGAGTCAACGAGCAGTACTTC.

This clonotype occurred a few times. The V and J genes are TRBV4-1 and TRBJ1-1, with D tentatively TRBD1 (5 bases). Germline CDR1 reads MGHRA; CDR2 reads YSYEKL. CDR3 length equals 15 residues. V was pared by 3 bases and J by 3 bases, with 14 bases between. CDR3 nucleotide sequence: TGCGCCAGCAGCCATTATCAGGACACGTACACTGAAGCTTTCTTT. Translated: CASSHYQDTYTEAFF.

This clonotype was seen ten or more times. The J gene is TRBJ2-1, the V gene TRBV27, with 7 bases lining up with TRBD1. CDR1 is MNHEY and CDR2 is SMNVEV in the germline V gene (reference sequence). Trimming at V came to 4 bases and at J to 0 bases, leaving 3 bases not matched to a gene. The CDR3 loop spans 15 amino acids. Written as DNA, the CDR3 is TGTGCCAGCAGTTCGGACAGGTACTCCTACAATGAGCAGTTCTTC. Residues: CASSSDRYSYNEQFF.

The chain carries TRBV3-1 and TRBJ2-7; the match to TRBD2 covers 9 bases. V trimming: 4 bases; J trimming: 1 base; junction bases outside the gene matches: 8. This CDR3 spans 16 amino acids. The germline gives CDR1 LGHDT, CDR2 YNNKEL (reference sequence). CDR3 in DNA: TGTGCCAGCAGCCCTCTGGCGGGGGGGAAGTCCTACGAGCAGTACTTC. This sequence encodes CASSPLAGGKSYEQYF.

The chain is built from TRBV11-2 and TRBJ2-2, with 7 bases aligning to TRBD2. With 5 bases clipped from V and 0 bases from J, the junction kept 12 bases outside the gene matches. CDR3 size: 18 residues. Germline lookup yields CDR1 SGHAT and CDR2 FQNNGV. Here the CDR3 DNA reads TGTGCCAGCAGCCAACTAGCGAGATACGGCTCGAACACCGGGGAGCTGTTTTTT. It is translated as CASSQLARYGSNTGELFF. The variable domain in full, completed from reference TRBV11-2 and TRBJ2-2, reads EAGVAQSPRYKIIEKRQSVAFWCNPISGHATLYWYQQILGQGPKLLIQFQNNGVVDDSQLPKDRFSAERLKGVDSTLKIQPAKLEDSAVYLCASSQLARYGSNTGELFFGEGSRLTVL.

This clonotype appeared many times. V usage is TRBV5-1 and J usage is TRBJ2-3; D gene unclear. V was shortened by 3 bases and J by 5 bases, with 7 bases between the two germline ends. The CDR3 loop spans 12 amino acids. Germline V gene data show CDR1 as SGHRS and CDR2 as YFSETQ. The DNA of the CDR3 is TGCGCCAGCAGCTCTGGTCTAGATACGCAGTATTTT. Its protein is CASSSGLDTQYF.

The rearrangement joins TRBV20-1 to TRBJ2-1; 8 bases match TRBD2. Looked up from germline, CDR1 is DFQATT and CDR2 is SNEGSKA (reference sequence). The CDR3 loop spans 15 amino acids. The V and J ends lost 4 bases and 8 bases, in that order; junction bases with no gene match: 13. The CDR3 DNA is TGCAGTGCTACAGAGCCGAGTAGCGGGACCTATGAGCAGTTCTTC. It translates to CSATEPSSGTYEQFF.

This clonotype was detected only a few times. The chain couples TRBV14 to TRBJ2-1; 14 bases line up with TRBD2. Germline CDR1 and CDR2: SGHDN and FVKESK. The CDR3 is 17 residues long. The V gene end was trimmed by 4 bases and the J gene end by 6 bases; junction bases not matched to a gene: 8. CDR3 amino acids: CASSRHPGLAGVNEQFF. CDR3 coding DNA: TGTGCCAGCAGCCGGCACCCGGGACTAGCGGGAGTCAATGAGCAGTTCTTC.

This clonotype was detected many times. CDR3 DNA: TGTGCCAGCAGTTCAAGACCTAGCCAGCCCCAGCATTTT. It specifies CASSSRPSQPQHF. The chain recombines TRBV6-2 or TRBV6-3 with TRBJ1-5; D ambiguous. Per the germline V gene, CDR1 is MNHEY and CDR2 is SVGEGT. CDR3 length: 13 residues. Trimming cost V 4 bases and J 7 bases, with 11 bases left between them.

This clonotype turned up a few times. The chain carries TRBV13 and TRBJ2-7; D is perhaps TRBD1 (6 bases). CDR1 and CDR2 (germline): PRHDT, FYEKMQ (reference sequence). The CDR3 runs 14 residues. V was shortened by 5 bases and J by 4 bases, with 15 bases between the two germline ends. CDR3 DNA: TGTGCCAGCAGCCAAAGAACAGGGTCTTACGAGCAGTACTTC. Its protein is CASSQRTGSYEQYF.

The chain joins TRBV13 to TRBJ2-6; 9 nucleotides line up with TRBD1. The ends lost 2 bases at V and 0 bases at J; junction bases unmatched: 8. There are 19 residues in the CDR3. CDR1 and CDR2 from the germline V gene are PRHDT and FYEKMQ (reference sequence). Here the CDR3 reads CASSLIGTGSRSGANVLTF. CDR3 nucleotide sequence: TGTGCCAGCAGCTTAATCGGGACAGGGTCGCGCTCTGGGGCCAACGTCCTGACTTTC.

The chain has TRBV28 and TRBJ2-1, with 10 bases lining up with TRBD2. The CDR3 totals 16 residues. Losses at the gene ends were 3 bases for V and 6 bases for J; bases not matched to a gene: 8. Germline V gene data show CDR1 as MDHEN and CDR2 as SYDVKM. The CDR3 nucleotides are TGTGCCAGCAGTTTGTGGCTAGCGGGAGTCAGCAATGAGCAGTTCTTC. Residues: CASSLWLAGVSNEQFF. The full variable domain, rest sourced from reference TRBV28 and TRBJ2-1, is DVKVTQSSRYLVKRTGEKVFLECVQDMDHENMFWYRQDPGLGLRLIYFSYDVKMKEKGDIPEGYSVSREKKERFSLILESASTNQTSMYLCASSLWLAGVSNEQFFGPGTRLTVL.